These 16 T cell receptor beta chains were sequenced from one sample in a study of cytomegalovirus exposure and HLA in healthy donors. 13 Jbeta primers and 60 Vbeta primers were used for the PCR. Assay used: immunoSEQ multiplex PCR; TCRdb lists only in-frame clones, some missing. The sample shows roughly 120,000 clones, approximately 15% of them seen only once. Sequenced material: PBMCs. These receptors were taken from a woman younger than 30 in good health and CMV-seronegative.

The V call is TRBV11-1, the J call TRBJ1-1; 7 nucleotides match TRBD1. The CDR3 is 14 amino acids. In germline, CDR1 is SGHAT, CDR2 FQDESV (reference sequence). The V and J ends lost 5 bases and 3 bases, in that order; junction bases with no gene match: 6. CDR3 bases: TGTGCCAGCAGCCCACAGGGGACGGACACTGAAGCTTTCTTT. Its protein is CASSPQGTDTEAFF. Together with reference TRBV11-1 and TRBJ1-1, the CDR3 gives the full variable domain: EAEVAQSPRYKITEKSQAVAFWCDPISGHATLYWYRQILGQGPELLVQFQDESVVDDSQLPKDRFSAERLKGVDSTLKIQPAELGDSAMYLCASSPQGTDTEAFFGQGTRLTVV.

The chain has TRBV5-1 and TRBJ1-6; D possibly corresponds to TRBD1 (6 bases). Per germline, CDR1 SGHRS and CDR2 YFSETQ. V was shortened by 6 bases and J by 9 bases, with 19 bases between the two germline ends. The CDR3 covers 15 residues. CDR3 sequence reads: CASTQSGGEGSPLHF. The CDR3 DNA is TGCGCCAGCACCCAATCGGGGGGCGAAGGTTCACCCCTCCACTTT.

Only a few counts were recorded for this clone. J is TRBJ1-6 and V is TRBV6-6, with unresolved D. The CDR3 totals 14 residues. V was shortened by 5 bases and J by 7 bases, with 12 bases between the two germline ends. From germline, CDR1 is MNHNY and CDR2 SVGAGI (reference sequence). The DNA of the CDR3 is TGTGCCAGCAGTGTCGGCAGGCTAAATTCACCCCTCCACTTT. Amino acid sequence: CASSVGRLNSPLHF.

There are a few counts of this clone. Compared with germline, one end of the junction differs, possibly owing to a read error. The V call is TRBV6-1, the J call TRBJ1-1; TRBD1 matches 11 bases. This CDR3 is built from 15 residues. In germline, CDR1 is MNHNS, CDR2 SASEGT. In DNA, the CDR3 is TGTGCCAGCAGCGAAGGACAGGGGGCTGTCGATGAAGCTTTCTTT. Protein product: CASSEGQGAVDEAFF.

This clone has only a few counts. This chain's CDR3 is CASRRQGASEKLFF. The CDR3 nucleotides read TGCGCCAGCAGACGACAGGGGGCGAGTGAAAAACTGTTTTTT. V gene TRBV4-1 combines with J gene TRBJ1-4, with 10 bases fitting TRBD1. Germline CDR1 is MGHRA and CDR2 is YSYEKL. The CDR3 is made up of 14 amino acids. Unmatched junction bases numbered 5, after V lost 6 bases and J lost 7 bases.

This chain joins TRBV6-5 and TRBJ1-5; D not resolved. This CDR3 has 15 amino acids. V gave up 6 bases and J gave up 0 bases, with 12 bases separating them. Germline V CDR1 and CDR2: MNHEY, SVGAGI. CDR3 coding DNA: TGTGCCAGCAGCTCCGGTTACTATAGCAATCAGCCCCAGCATTTT. Translation: CASSSGYYSNQPQHF.

This clone was counted only a few times. The chain employs TRBV27 and TRBJ1-2; 8 positions match TRBD1. After removal of 3 bases from V and 4 bases from J, the junction contained 1 base not matched to a gene. CDR1 and CDR2 (germline): MNHEY, SMNVEV (reference sequence). CDR3 length: 13 amino acids. As DNA, the CDR3 is TGTGCCAGCAGTTTTGGACAGGGCTATGGCTACACCTTC. It yields the protein CASSFGQGYGYTF.

V usage is TRBV28 and J usage is TRBJ1-1; D perhaps matches TRBD1 (5 bases). The CDR3 covers 13 residues. CDR1 and CDR2 from the germline V gene are MDHEN and SYDVKM. Trimming removed 6 bases from V and 3 bases from J, with 11 bases in between. CDR3 protein: CASRLTRDTEAFF. The CDR3 DNA follows: TGTGCCAGCAGACTAACCAGGGACACTGAAGCTTTCTTT.

V and J are TRBV2 and TRBJ1-2, with TRBD1 matching over 9 bases. This CDR3 spans 17 amino acids. Germline V lookup: CDR1 SNHLY, CDR2 FYNNEI. The J segment lost 4 bases and the V segment lost 6 bases, leaving 15 bases of the junction unmatched. Here the CDR3 reads CASSAGTGHTLRYGYTF. CDR3 sequence (DNA): TGTGCCAGCAGCGCCGGGACAGGGCACACCCTACGCTATGGCTACACCTTC.

This clone showed up just a few times. The gene calls are TRBV5-4 and TRBJ2-7, with TRBD2 matching 9 bases. V shed 1 base and J 6 bases; nucleotides not matched to a gene: 11. Germline CDR1 reads SGHNT; CDR2 reads YYREEE (reference sequence). The CDR3 sequence is 16 residues long. The CDR3 DNA sequence: TGTGCCAGCAGCTTGTCTCCCCGGACTAGCGAAGGCGAGCAGTACTTC. Protein: CASSLSPRTSEGEQYF.

This sequence joins TRBV11-1 and TRBJ2-5, with D perhaps TRBD1 (5 bases). The CDR3 has 14 amino acids. The V end lost 1 base, the J end lost 2 bases, and 8 bases lay between the germline ends. Germline values: CDR1 SGHAT, CDR2 FQDESV (reference sequence). The CDR3 sequence is CASSLGTPQETQYF. The CDR3, as DNA: TGTGCCAGCAGCTTAGGGACACCGCAAGAGACCCAGTACTTC.

This chain joins TRBV27 and TRBJ2-7; D perhaps matches TRBD2 (5 bases). The CDR3 sequence is 14 residues long. Germline V CDR1 and CDR2: MNHEY, SMNVEV (reference sequence). The V and J ends lost 2 bases and 6 bases respectively, with 14 bases between them. This chain's CDR3 is CASSLLGPAGEQYF. The CDR3 DNA reads as TGTGCCAGCAGTTTACTAGGGCCGGCGGGCGAGCAGTACTTC.

The chain uses TRBV5-1 and TRBJ2-1, with 8 bases matching TRBD1. Germline V gene sequence: CDR1 SGHRS, CDR2 YFSETQ. V trimming: 2 bases; J trimming: 3 bases; junction bases outside the gene matches: 10. The CDR3 length is 17 residues. CDR3: CASSLGQGVDGYNEQFF. CDR3 in DNA: TGCGCCAGCAGCTTAGGACAGGGTGTCGATGGCTACAATGAGCAGTTCTTC. The whole variable domain, remainder taken from reference TRBV5-1 and TRBJ2-1, is KAGVTQTPRYLIKTRGQQVTLSCSPISGHRSVSWYQQTPGQGLQFLFEYFSETQRNKGNFPGRFSGRQFSNSRSEMNVSTLELGDSALYLCASSLGQGVDGYNEQFFGPGTRLTVL.

This chain uses TRBV5-1 with TRBJ2-7, with D uncertain. Trimming cost V 0 bases and J 1 base, with 20 bases left between them. The length of the CDR3 is 18 residues. The germline V gene has CDR1 SGHRS and CDR2 YFSETQ. The CDR3 DNA reads as TGCGCCAGCAGCTTGGATTATTCATTGGCGGCCGCATCCTACGAGCAGTACTTC. Amino acid sequence: CASSLDYSLAAASYEQYF.

The rearrangement joins TRBV7-6 to TRBJ2-5; TRBD2 agrees at 8 bases. Germline V CDR1 and CDR2: SGHVS, FNYEAQ. The trim removed 5 bases at V and 5 bases at J, leaving 7 bases unmatched. The CDR3 is 14 residues long. The DNA for the CDR3 is TGTGCCAGCAGCCCAGCGGGAGCTCAGGAGACCCAGTACTTC. Translating it yields CASSPAGAQETQYF.

The J gene is TRBJ1-2, the V gene TRBV21-1. TRBV21-1 is an annotated pseudogene. The CDR3 covers 13 residues. CDR3 in DNA: TGTGCCAGCAGCAAAGTTTGGGAGTGTGGCTACACCTTC. It yields the protein CASSKVWECGYTF.